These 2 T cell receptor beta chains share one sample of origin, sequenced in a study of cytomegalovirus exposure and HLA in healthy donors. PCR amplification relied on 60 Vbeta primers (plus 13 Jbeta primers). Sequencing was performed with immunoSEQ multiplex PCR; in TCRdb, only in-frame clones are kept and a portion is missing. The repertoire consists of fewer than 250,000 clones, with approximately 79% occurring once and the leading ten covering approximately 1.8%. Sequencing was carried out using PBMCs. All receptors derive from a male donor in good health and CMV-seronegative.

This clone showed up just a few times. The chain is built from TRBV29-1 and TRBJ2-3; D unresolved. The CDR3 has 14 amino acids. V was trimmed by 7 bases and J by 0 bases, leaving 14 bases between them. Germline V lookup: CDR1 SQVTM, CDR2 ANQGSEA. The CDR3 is CSAGRPTSTDTQYF. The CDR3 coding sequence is TGCAGCGCGGGTAGACCCACTAGCACAGATACGCAGTATTTT.

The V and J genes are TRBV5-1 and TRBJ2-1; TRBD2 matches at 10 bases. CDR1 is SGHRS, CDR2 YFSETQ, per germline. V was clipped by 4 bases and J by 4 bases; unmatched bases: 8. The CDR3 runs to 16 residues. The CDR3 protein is CASSTDTSGVYNEQFF. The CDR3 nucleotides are TGCGCCAGCAGCACCGATACTAGCGGGGTTTACAATGAGCAGTTCTTC.